This entry features one TCR beta chain sequence. This specimen comes from a study of cytomegalovirus exposure and HLA in healthy donors. Trimming cost V 4 bases and J 5 bases; bases outside gene matches: 14. This CDR3 is 17 amino acids long. CDR1 is SGHTS and CDR2 is YDEGEE in the germline V gene. PCR amplification relied on 60 Vbeta primers (plus 13 Jbeta primers). Some clones are missing from TCRdb's copy, which holds only in-frame ones; the method was immunoSEQ multiplex PCR. This table has about 140,000 clones, almost 85% appearing once. This TCR derives from a young man in good health and CMV-seropositive. The source material was PBMCs. The chain carries TRBV5-8 and TRBJ2-1, with 8 bases lining up with TRBD1. In nucleotides, the CDR3 is TGTGCCAGCAGCCCCGGACAGGGCATCCGCAACGACAATGAGCAGTTCTTC. This gives the protein CASSPGQGIRNDNEQFF.